The sequence of this T cell receptor beta chain was determined in a study of blood T cell repertoires in COVID-19. For the study at large: Whether acute or convalescent, the COVID-19 samples came from the United States, Italy and Spain. PBMCs, B-cell-depleted T cells, or T cells provided the cDNA or gDNA that made up the material.

The sample holds one count of this clone. Germline CDR1 reads SGHNT; CDR2 reads YENEEA. V lost 0 bases to trimming and J lost 1 base; unmatched junction nucleotides: 3. The CDR3 loop spans 16 amino acids. How the authors handled the data: The authors estimated nucleated cell counts from reference gene primer amplification. This table comes from immunoSEQ multiplex PCR, and its TCRdb copy is limited to in-frame clones, with some not included. V and J calls and clone size come straight from that table; D and trimming were deduced from the DNA. Of 100,000 to 150,000 clones in the sample, roughly 80% were seen once.

Sequenced sample: peripheral blood. This chain connects TRBV11-3 to TRBJ2-3; 8 bases match TRBD1. The receptor's source is a man aged 55-75 years with acute or convalescent COVID-19. CDR3 protein: CASSLDLGQGTDTQYF. CDR3 sequence (DNA): TGTGCCAGCAGCTTAGACCTGGGACAGGGCACAGATACGCAGTATTTT.